A selection of T cell receptor beta chains follows, all from one sample in a study of T cell responses to AZD1222 COVID-19 vaccine. Repertoires were generated with immunoSEQ multiplex PCR, while TCRdb's copy carries only in-frame clones and drops some. The repertoire holds around 150,000 clones, with around 92% as singletons. The sample in question was peripheral blood, obtained on day 0 of AZD1222 vaccination. The receptors here all came from an adult in good health. Each CDR3 is given with its conserved first and last residue. The D gene is left open where the match is weak. Rows give clone size only sometimes, using once, few, many, or a class for an expanded clone.

CDR3aa: CASRGPRTVPYEQYF; CDR3nt: TGTGCCAGCAGGGGACCTAGGACGGTACCCTACGAGCAGTACTTC; v_gene: TRBV7-2; d_gene: .; j_gene: TRBJ2-7; abundance: .
CDR3aa: CASSQGVLETQYF; CDR3nt: TGTGCCAGCAGTCAGGGAGTATTGGAGACCCAGTACTTC; v_gene: TRBV27; d_gene: .; j_gene: TRBJ2-5; abundance: once
CDR3aa: CASSRWGQDSPLHF; CDR3nt: TGTGCCAGCAGCCGCTGGGGCCAGGATTCACCCCTCCACTTT; v_gene: TRBV5-4; d_gene: .; j_gene: TRBJ1-6; abundance: .
CDR3aa: CASSQTAGTAGYGYTF; CDR3nt: TGCGCCAGCAGCCAAACAGCCGGGACAGCTGGTTATGGCTACACCTTC; v_gene: TRBV4-1; d_gene: TRBD1; j_gene: TRBJ1-2; abundance: .
CDR3aa: CASSLGTSANSPLHF; CDR3nt: TGTGCCAGCAGCTTAGGGACATCAGCTAATTCACCCCTCCACTTT; v_gene: TRBV7-9; d_gene: .; j_gene: TRBJ1-6; abundance: once
CDR3aa: CASSQEGAARGYTF; CDR3nt: TGTGCCAGCAGCCAAGAGGGGGCGGCTAGGGGCTACACCTTC; v_gene: TRBV3-1/TRBV3-2; d_gene: .; j_gene: TRBJ1-2; abundance: .
CDR3aa: CATGTGKFGRETEAFF; CDR3nt: TGTGCCACCGGGACAGGGAAGTTTGGGAGAGAAACTGAAGCTTTCTTT; v_gene: TRBV19; d_gene: TRBD1; j_gene: TRBJ1-1; abundance: few
CDR3aa: CASSLDATSGNTIYF; CDR3nt: TGTGCCAGCAGCTTGGACGCCACCTCTGGAAACACCATATATTTT; v_gene: TRBV5-4; d_gene: .; j_gene: TRBJ1-3; abundance: .
CDR3aa: CASSLVEGSRYGYTF; CDR3nt: TGCGCCAGCAGCTTGGTAGAGGGATCGCGCTATGGCTACACCTTC; v_gene: TRBV5-1; d_gene: .; j_gene: TRBJ1-2; abundance: once
CDR3aa: CATRGYPGDEKLFF; CDR3nt: TGTGCCACCCGTGGGTATCCAGGGGATGAAAAACTGTTTTTT; v_gene: TRBV10-3; d_gene: .; j_gene: TRBJ1-4; abundance: once
CDR3aa: CASSPRGNTEAFF; CDR3nt: TGTGCCAGCAGCCCCAGGGGAAACACTGAAGCTTTCTTT; v_gene: TRBV5-6; d_gene: .; j_gene: TRBJ1-1; abundance: .
CDR3aa: CAISEQGPIPGEQYF; CDR3nt: TGTGCCATCAGTGAGCAGGGGCCTATTCCGGGCGAGCAGTACTTC; v_gene: TRBV10-3; d_gene: .; j_gene: TRBJ2-7; abundance: .
CDR3aa: CASSLTTNYGYTF; CDR3nt: TGTGCCAGCAGCCTAACCACTAACTATGGCTACACCTTC; v_gene: TRBV7-9; d_gene: .; j_gene: TRBJ1-2; abundance: .
CDR3aa: CASVRGTSGPYEQYF; CDR3nt: TGTGCCAGCGTACGGGGGACTAGCGGGCCCTACGAGCAGTACTTC; v_gene: TRBV5-6; d_gene: TRBD2; j_gene: TRBJ2-7; abundance: .
CDR3aa: CASSATGAPANEKLFF; CDR3nt: TGTGCCAGCAGCGCAACAGGGGCCCCAGCTAATGAAAAACTGTTTTTT; v_gene: TRBV7-2; d_gene: TRBD1; j_gene: TRBJ1-4; abundance: .
CDR3aa: CASSFSAGTATEAFF; CDR3nt: TGTGCCAGCAGTTTTTCCGCCGGGACAGCAACGGAAGCTTTCTTT; v_gene: TRBV28; d_gene: TRBD1; j_gene: TRBJ1-1; abundance: .
CDR3aa: CSASSQWGNQPQHF; CDR3nt: TGCAGTGCTAGTAGTCAGTGGGGCAATCAGCCCCAGCATTTT; v_gene: TRBV20-1; d_gene: .; j_gene: TRBJ1-5; abundance: .
CDR3aa: CSVEDLNRSYEQYF; CDR3nt: TGCAGCGTTGAAGATCTGAACCGCTCCTACGAGCAGTACTTC; v_gene: TRBV29-1; d_gene: .; j_gene: TRBJ2-7; abundance: .
CDR3aa: CASSPGQGGVQPQHF; CDR3nt: TGTGCCAGCTCACCCGGACAGGGGGGCGTTCAGCCCCAGCATTTT; v_gene: TRBV18; d_gene: TRBD1; j_gene: TRBJ1-5; abundance: .
CDR3aa: CASSFSGQGNTEAFF; CDR3nt: TGTGCCAGCAGCTTTTCCGGCCAGGGGAACACTGAAGCTTTCTTT; v_gene: TRBV27; d_gene: .; j_gene: TRBJ1-1; abundance: .
CDR3aa: CASSPPIGDEQFF; CDR3nt: TGTGCCAGCAGCCCACCTATCGGGGATGAGCAGTTCTTC; v_gene: TRBV7-9; d_gene: .; j_gene: TRBJ2-1; abundance: .
CDR3aa: CASRRRPSQPQHF; CDR3nt: TGTGCCAGCAGGAGGCGGCCCTCTCAGCCCCAGCATTTT; v_gene: TRBV5-8; d_gene: .; j_gene: TRBJ1-5; abundance: .
CDR3aa: CASSEEALAGGTYEQYF; CDR3nt: TGTGCCAGCAGTGAAGAAGCGCTAGCGGGGGGCACCTACGAGCAGTACTTC; v_gene: TRBV2; d_gene: TRBD2; j_gene: TRBJ2-7; abundance: .
CDR3aa: CASSVQGRTDSPLHF; CDR3nt: TGTGCCAGCAGTGTTCAGGGTAGGACGGATTCACCCCTCCACTTT; v_gene: TRBV2; d_gene: .; j_gene: TRBJ1-6; abundance: .
CDR3aa: CASTLSGNTIYF; CDR3nt: TGTGCCAGCACTCTCTCTGGAAACACCATATATTTT; v_gene: TRBV6-6; d_gene: .; j_gene: TRBJ1-3; abundance: .
CDR3aa: CASSLAGSGYTF; CDR3nt: TGTGCCAGCAGTTTGGCAGGCTCAGGCTACACCTTC; v_gene: TRBV28; d_gene: .; j_gene: TRBJ1-2; abundance: .
CDR3aa: CASSSFRATNEKLFF; CDR3nt: TGTGCCAGCAGCTCTTTCAGGGCAACTAATGAAAAACTGTTTTTT; v_gene: TRBV28; d_gene: .; j_gene: TRBJ1-4; abundance: .
CDR3aa: CASKFSGFSEAFF; CDR3nt: TGTGCCAGTAAGTTTTCAGGTTTCTCTGAAGCTTTCTTT; v_gene: TRBV19; d_gene: .; j_gene: TRBJ1-1; abundance: .
CDR3aa: CASSGGRGSTDTQYF; CDR3nt: TGTGCCAGCAGTGGCGGGAGAGGGAGCACAGATACGCAGTATTTT; v_gene: TRBV2; d_gene: TRBD2; j_gene: TRBJ2-3; abundance: few
CDR3aa: CASSQGQKNEKLFF; CDR3nt: TGTGCCAGCAGCCAGGGACAGAAGAATGAAAAACTGTTTTTT; v_gene: TRBV5-6; d_gene: TRBD1; j_gene: TRBJ1-4; abundance: .
CDR3aa: CASSLGSSLSTDTQYF; CDR3nt: TGTGCCAGCAGCTTAGGGTCCAGCCTTAGCACAGATACGCAGTATTTT; v_gene: TRBV7-9; d_gene: .; j_gene: TRBJ2-3; abundance: .
CDR3aa: CASSPRQGSGEQFF; CDR3nt: TGTGCCAGCAGTCCACGACAGGGCTCCGGTGAGCAGTTCTTC; v_gene: TRBV27; d_gene: TRBD1; j_gene: TRBJ2-1; abundance: .